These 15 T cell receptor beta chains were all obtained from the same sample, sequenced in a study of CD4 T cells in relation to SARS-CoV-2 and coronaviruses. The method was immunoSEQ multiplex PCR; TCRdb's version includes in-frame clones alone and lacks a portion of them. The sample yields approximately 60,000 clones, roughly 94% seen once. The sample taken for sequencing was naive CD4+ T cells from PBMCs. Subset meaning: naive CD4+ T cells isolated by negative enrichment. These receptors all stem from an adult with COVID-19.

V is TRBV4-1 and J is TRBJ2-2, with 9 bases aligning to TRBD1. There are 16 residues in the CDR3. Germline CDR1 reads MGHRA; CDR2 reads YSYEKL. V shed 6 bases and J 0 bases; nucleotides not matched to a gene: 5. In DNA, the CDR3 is TGCGCCAGCAGTACCTACAGGGGGCCGAACACCGGGGAGCTGTTTTTT. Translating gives CASSTYRGPNTGELFF.

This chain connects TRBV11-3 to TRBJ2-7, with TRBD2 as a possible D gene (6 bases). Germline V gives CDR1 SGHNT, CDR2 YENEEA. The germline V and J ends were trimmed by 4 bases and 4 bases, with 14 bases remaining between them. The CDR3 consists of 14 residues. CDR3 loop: CASSSPKGLYEQYF. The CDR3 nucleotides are TGTGCCAGCAGCTCACCAAAGGGACTTTACGAGCAGTACTTC.

The CDR3 spells CASGLGTSANTGELFF. The DNA of the CDR3 is TGTGCTAGTGGTTTGGGTACTAGCGCGAACACCGGGGAGCTGTTTTTT. The chain is built from TRBV12-5 and TRBJ2-2; TRBD2 matches at 7 bases. Trimming took 1 base from V and 0 from J; bases not matched to a gene: 2. In germline, CDR1 is LGHNT, CDR2 FRNRAP. This CDR3 is built from 16 residues.

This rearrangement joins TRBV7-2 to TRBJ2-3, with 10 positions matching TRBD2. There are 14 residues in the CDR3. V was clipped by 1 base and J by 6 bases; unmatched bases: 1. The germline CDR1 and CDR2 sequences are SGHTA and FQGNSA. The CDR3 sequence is CASSLGTSGDTQYF. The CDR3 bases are TGTGCCAGCAGCTTAGGGACTAGCGGTGATACGCAGTATTTT.

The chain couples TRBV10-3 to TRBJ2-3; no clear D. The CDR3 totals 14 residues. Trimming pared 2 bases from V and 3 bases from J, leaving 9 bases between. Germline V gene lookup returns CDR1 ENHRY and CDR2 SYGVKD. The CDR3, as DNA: TGTGCCATCAGTGAGCCCTTAGGGACAGATACGCAGTATTTT. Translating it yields CAISEPLGTDTQYF.

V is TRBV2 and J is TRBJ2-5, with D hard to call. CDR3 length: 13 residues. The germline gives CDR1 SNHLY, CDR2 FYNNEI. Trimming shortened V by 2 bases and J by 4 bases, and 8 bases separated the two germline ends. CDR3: CASSERELETQYF. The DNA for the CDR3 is TGTGCCAGCAGTGAACGAGAACTAGAGACCCAGTACTTC. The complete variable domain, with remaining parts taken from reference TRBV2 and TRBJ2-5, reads EPEVTQTPSHQVTQMGQEVILRCVPISNHLYFYWYRQILGQKVEFLVSFYNNEISEKSEIFDDQFSVERPDGSNFTLKIRSTKLEDSAMYFCASSERELETQYFGPGTRLLVL.

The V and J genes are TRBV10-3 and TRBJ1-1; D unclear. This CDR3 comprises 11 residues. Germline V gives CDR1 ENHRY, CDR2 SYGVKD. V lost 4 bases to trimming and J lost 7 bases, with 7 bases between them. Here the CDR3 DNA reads TGTGCCATCAGTGGTCAGAGTGAAGCTTTCTTT. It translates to CAISGQSEAFF.

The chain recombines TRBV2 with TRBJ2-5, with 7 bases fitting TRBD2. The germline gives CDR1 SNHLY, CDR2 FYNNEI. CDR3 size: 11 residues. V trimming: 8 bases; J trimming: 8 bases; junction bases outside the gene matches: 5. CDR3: CASDGGGTQYF. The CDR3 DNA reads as TGTGCCAGCGATGGGGGGGGAACCCAGTACTTC.

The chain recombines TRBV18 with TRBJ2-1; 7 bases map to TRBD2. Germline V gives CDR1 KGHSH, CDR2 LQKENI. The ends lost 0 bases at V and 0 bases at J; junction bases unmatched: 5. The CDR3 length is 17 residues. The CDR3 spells CASSPPTSLNSYNEQFF. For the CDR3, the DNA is TGTGCCAGCTCACCACCGACTAGCCTAAACTCCTACAATGAGCAGTTCTTC.

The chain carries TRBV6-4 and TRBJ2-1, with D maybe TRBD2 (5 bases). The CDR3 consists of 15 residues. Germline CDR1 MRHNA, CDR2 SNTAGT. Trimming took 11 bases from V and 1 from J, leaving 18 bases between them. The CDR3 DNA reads TGTGCCGCGCCCGGGATAAACCATTCCTACAATGAGCAGTTCTTC. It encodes CAAPGINHSYNEQFF.

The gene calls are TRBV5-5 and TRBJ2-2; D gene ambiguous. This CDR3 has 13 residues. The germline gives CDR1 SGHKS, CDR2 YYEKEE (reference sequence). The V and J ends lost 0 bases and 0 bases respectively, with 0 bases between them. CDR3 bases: TGTGCCAGCAGCTTGGCGAACACCGGGGAGCTGTTTTTT. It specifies CASSLANTGELFF.

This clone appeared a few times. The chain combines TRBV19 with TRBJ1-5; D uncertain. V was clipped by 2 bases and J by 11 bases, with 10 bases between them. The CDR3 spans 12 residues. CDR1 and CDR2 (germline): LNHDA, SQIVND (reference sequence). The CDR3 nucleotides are TGTGCCAGTAGTATATCTGGCAGGACCCAGCATTTT. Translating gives CASSISGRTQHF.

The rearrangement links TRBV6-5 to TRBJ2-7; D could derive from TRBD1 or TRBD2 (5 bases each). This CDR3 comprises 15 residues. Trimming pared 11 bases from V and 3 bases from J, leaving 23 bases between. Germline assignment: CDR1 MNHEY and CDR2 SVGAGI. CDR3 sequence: CAGGFWYDGNYEQYF. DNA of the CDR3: TGTGCCGGGGGATTTTGGTATGATGGGAACTACGAGCAGTACTTC.

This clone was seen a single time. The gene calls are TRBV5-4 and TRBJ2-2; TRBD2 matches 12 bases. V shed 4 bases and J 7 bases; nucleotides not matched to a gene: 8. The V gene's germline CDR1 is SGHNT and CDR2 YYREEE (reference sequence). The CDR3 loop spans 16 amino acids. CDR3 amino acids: CASSPLAGGNGGELFF. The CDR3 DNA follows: TGTGCCAGCAGCCCTCTAGCGGGAGGGAACGGCGGGGAGCTGTTTTTT.

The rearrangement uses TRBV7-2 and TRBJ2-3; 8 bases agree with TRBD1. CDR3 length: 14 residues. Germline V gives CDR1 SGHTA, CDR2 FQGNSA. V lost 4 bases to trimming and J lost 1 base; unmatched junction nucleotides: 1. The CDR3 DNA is TGTGCCAGCAGCTCACAGGGGGGCACAGATACGCAGTATTTT. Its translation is CASSSQGGTDTQYF.